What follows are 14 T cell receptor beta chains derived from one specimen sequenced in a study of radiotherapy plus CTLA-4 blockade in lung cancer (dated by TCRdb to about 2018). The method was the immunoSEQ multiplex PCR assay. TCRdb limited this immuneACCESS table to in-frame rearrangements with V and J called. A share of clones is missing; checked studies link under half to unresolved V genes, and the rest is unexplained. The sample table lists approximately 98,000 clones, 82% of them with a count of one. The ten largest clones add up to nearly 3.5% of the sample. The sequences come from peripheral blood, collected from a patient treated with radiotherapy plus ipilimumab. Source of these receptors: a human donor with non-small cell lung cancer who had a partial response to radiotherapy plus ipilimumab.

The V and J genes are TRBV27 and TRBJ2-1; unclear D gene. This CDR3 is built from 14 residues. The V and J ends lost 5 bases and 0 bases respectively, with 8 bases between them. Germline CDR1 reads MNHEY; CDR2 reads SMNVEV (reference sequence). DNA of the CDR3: TGTGCCAGCAGTCCGGAGAGCTCCTACAATGAGCAGTTCTTC. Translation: CASSPESSYNEQFF.

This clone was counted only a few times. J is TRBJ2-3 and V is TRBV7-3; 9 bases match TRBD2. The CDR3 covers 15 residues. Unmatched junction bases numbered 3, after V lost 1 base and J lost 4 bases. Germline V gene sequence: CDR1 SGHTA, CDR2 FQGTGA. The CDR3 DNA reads TGTGCCAGCAGCTTAAGCGGGAGGGCCCCAGATACGCAGTATTTT. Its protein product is CASSLSGRAPDTQYF.

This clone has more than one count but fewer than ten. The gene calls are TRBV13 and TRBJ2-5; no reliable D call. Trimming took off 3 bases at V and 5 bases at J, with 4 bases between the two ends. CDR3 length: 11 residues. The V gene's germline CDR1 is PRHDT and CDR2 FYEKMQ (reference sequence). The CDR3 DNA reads TGTGCCAGCAGCTTGCGGGAGACCCAGTACTTC. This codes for CASSLRETQYF.

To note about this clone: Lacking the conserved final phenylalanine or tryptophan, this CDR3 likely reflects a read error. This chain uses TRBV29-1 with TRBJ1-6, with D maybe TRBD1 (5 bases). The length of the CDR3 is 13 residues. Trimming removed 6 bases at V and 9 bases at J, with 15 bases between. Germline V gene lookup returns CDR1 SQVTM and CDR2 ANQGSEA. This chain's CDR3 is CSVGQGPGSPLHL. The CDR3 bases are TGCAGCGTGGGTCAGGGCCCAGGTTCACCCCTCCACCTT.

This CDR3 reads CASSYNEGQGAGNTIYF. The CDR3 coding sequence is TGCGCCAGCAGCTATAACGAGGGACAGGGGGCTGGAAACACCATATATTTT. The chain links TRBV5-1 to TRBJ1-3, with 11 bases lining up with TRBD1. The CDR3 has 17 residues. With 3 bases clipped from V and 2 bases from J, the junction kept 7 bases outside the gene matches. The germline gives CDR1 SGHRS, CDR2 YFSETQ.

The CDR3 sequence: CASSTEAFRGDGNQPQHF. The CDR3 bases are TGTGCCAGTAGTACGGAGGCCTTCAGGGGAGACGGCAATCAGCCCCAGCATTTT. The chain is built from TRBV19 and TRBJ1-5, with D possibly TRBD1 on 6 matching bases. The CDR3 loop spans 18 amino acids. Trimming left V 4 bases short and J 2 bases short, with 21 bases between. CDR1 is LNHDA and CDR2 is SQIVND in the germline V gene (reference sequence).

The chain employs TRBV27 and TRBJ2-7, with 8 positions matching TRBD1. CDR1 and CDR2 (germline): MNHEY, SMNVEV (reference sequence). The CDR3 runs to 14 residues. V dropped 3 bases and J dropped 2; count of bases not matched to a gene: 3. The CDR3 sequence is CASSFSRGPYEQYF. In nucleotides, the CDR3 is TGTGCCAGCAGTTTCTCCAGGGGGCCCTACGAGCAGTACTTC.

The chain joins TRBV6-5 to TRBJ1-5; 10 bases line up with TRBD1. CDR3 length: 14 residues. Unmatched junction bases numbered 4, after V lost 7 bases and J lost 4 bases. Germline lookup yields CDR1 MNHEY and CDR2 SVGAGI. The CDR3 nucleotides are TGTGCCAGCACCCGGGACAGGGGAAATCAGCCCCAGCATTTT. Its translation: CASTRDRGNQPQHF.

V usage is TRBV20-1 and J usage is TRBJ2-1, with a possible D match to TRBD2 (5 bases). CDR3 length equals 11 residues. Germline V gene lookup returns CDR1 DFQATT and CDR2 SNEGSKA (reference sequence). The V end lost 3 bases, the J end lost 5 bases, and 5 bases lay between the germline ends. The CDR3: CSAREDNEQFF. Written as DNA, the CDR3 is TGCAGTGCTAGGGAGGACAATGAGCAGTTCTTC.

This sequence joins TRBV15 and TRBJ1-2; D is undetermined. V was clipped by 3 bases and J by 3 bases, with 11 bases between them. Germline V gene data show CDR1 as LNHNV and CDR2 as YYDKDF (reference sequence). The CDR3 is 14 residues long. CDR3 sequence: CATSSPGRYYGYTF. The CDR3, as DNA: TGTGCCACCAGCAGTCCGGGGAGGTACTATGGCTACACCTTC.

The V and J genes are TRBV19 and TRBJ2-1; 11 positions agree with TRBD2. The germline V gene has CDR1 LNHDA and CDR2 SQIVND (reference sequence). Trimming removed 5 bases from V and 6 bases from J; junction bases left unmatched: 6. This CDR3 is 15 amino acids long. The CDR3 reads CASSRLAGPINEQFF. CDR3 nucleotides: TGTGCCAGTAGTCGACTAGCGGGACCGATCAATGAGCAGTTCTTC.

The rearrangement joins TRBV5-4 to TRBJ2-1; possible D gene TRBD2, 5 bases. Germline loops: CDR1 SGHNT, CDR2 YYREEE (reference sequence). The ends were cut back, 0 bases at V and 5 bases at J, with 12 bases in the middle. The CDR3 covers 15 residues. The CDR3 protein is CASSLEASRDNEQFF. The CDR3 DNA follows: TGTGCCAGCAGCTTGGAGGCTAGCCGTGACAATGAGCAGTTCTTC.

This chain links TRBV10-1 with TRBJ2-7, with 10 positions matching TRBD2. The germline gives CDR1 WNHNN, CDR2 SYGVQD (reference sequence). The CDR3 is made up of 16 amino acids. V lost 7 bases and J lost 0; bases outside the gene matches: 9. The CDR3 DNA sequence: TGCGCCAGCACCCTGACTAGCGGGCGGAGCTCCTACGAGCAGTACTTC. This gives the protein CASTLTSGRSSYEQYF.

The CDR3 loop reads CASSPEPPGIGNQPQHF. In nucleotides, the CDR3 is TGTGCCAGCTCACCCGAGCCCCCGGGTATCGGCAATCAGCCCCAGCATTTT. The V gene is TRBV18, the J gene TRBJ1-5, with D unresolved. Germline loops: CDR1 KGHSH, CDR2 LQKENI. V was cut by 3 bases and J by 2 bases, with 17 bases left in between. CDR3 length: 17 amino acids.